This passage covers 14 T cell receptor beta chains from one sample sequenced in a study of T cell repertoires in cytomegalovirus infection. TCRdb re-called the reads with MiXCR, one entry per CDR3 protein. The repertoire includes about 360,000 distinct CDR3 sequences, approximately 18% of them detected once, and 8.7% sits in the top ten. The sample comprised PBMCs. These receptors all stem from a human donor in good health (CMV status not recorded). Some clones in this sample may be carry-over from other donors' samples.

The V and J genes are TRBV12-3 or TRBV12-4 and TRBJ2-3; 7 bases agree with TRBD2. The CDR3 covers 20 residues. V was pared by 4 bases and J by 4 bases, with 23 bases of the junction left unmatched. DNA for the CDR3: TGTGCCAGCAGTTCCCCCCTGGACGGGGGGTTCCACTCTGGTCCAGATACGCAGTATTTT. Translating it yields CASSSPLDGGFHSGPDTQYF.

The chain has TRBV7-2 and TRBJ2-4; D is uncertain. Germline V gene data show CDR1 as SGHTA and CDR2 as FQGNSA. The CDR3 spans 14 residues. Between the trimmed V and J ends, which lost 0 bases and 6 bases, there was a span of 9 bases. The CDR3 sequence: CASSLAASLNIQYF. CDR3 sequence (DNA): TGTGCCAGCAGCTTAGCGGCCAGCTTAAACATTCAGTACTTC.

There are a few counts of this clonotype. Germline and junction disagree at one end, which may indicate a read error. This chain links TRBV11-3 with TRBJ2-1; 9 nucleotides agree with TRBD2. The CDR3 sequence is 16 residues long. Germline CDR1 is SGHNT and CDR2 is YENEEA. The CDR3 is CASSLGLADSSNEQFF. The CDR3, as DNA: TGTGCCAGCAGCTTAGGACTAGCGGACTCCTCCAATGAGCAGTTCTTC.

The rearrangement joins TRBV10-3 to TRBJ2-2; D is ambiguous. V lost 2 bases, J lost 5 bases, and 3 bases lay in between. CDR3 length equals 12 residues. Germline V gives CDR1 ENHRY, CDR2 SYGVKD. The CDR3 reads CAISEGTGELFF. In nucleotides, the CDR3 is TGTGCCATCAGTGAGGGGACCGGGGAGCTGTTTTTT.

The V and J genes are TRBV19 and TRBJ1-5; D is perhaps TRBD1 (5 bases). The length of the CDR3 is 13 residues. Germline CDR1 and CDR2: LNHDA and SQIVND (reference sequence). Trimming removed 10 bases from V and 5 bases from J, with 15 bases in between. The CDR3 protein is CATKRGGDQPQHF. The CDR3 DNA is TGTGCCACGAAAAGGGGAGGAGATCAGCCCCAGCATTTT.

The chain links TRBV5-4 to TRBJ2-1; D may be TRBD1 (6 bases). From germline, CDR1 is SGHNT and CDR2 YYREEE (reference sequence). Trimming left V 2 bases short and J 12 bases short, with 12 bases between. The CDR3 sequence is 12 residues long. CDR3: CASSFSQGWQFF. In nucleotides, the CDR3 is TGTGCCAGCAGCTTTTCCCAGGGGTGGCAGTTCTTC.

V usage is TRBV5-4 and J usage is TRBJ2-3, with 7 bases fitting TRBD1. Germline values: CDR1 SGHNT, CDR2 YYREEE (reference sequence). The CDR3 sequence is 15 residues long. V gave up 3 bases and J gave up 5 bases; unmatched junction bases: 9. In DNA form, the CDR3 reads TGTGCCAGCAGCTGGAGACAGGGTTTTCAAGATACGCAGTATTTT. Its translation: CASSWRQGFQDTQYF. The whole variable domain, filled in from reference TRBV5-4 and TRBJ2-3, reads ETGVTQSPTHLIKTRGQQVTLRCSSQSGHNTVSWYQQALGQGPQFIFQYYREEENGRGNFPPRFSGLQFPNYSSELNVNALELDDSALYLCASSWRQGFQDTQYFGPGTRLTVL.

This rearrangement joins TRBV28 to TRBJ1-2; D ambiguous. The CDR3 sequence is 13 residues long. Trimming removed 6 bases from V and 2 bases from J, with 10 bases in between. Germline V lookup: CDR1 MDHEN, CDR2 SYDVKM. CDR3 coding DNA: TGTGCCAGCAGCCCCGCCCCCAACTATGGCTACACCTTC. This encodes CASSPAPNYGYTF.

This chain uses TRBV12-3 or TRBV12-4 with TRBJ1-1; possibly TRBD1 for D (5 bases). This CDR3 comprises 16 residues. V lost 6 bases to trimming and J lost 4 bases, with 21 bases between them. This chain's CDR3 is CASSPFDRGRGTEAFF. The DNA of the CDR3 is TGTGCCAGCAGCCCTTTTGATCGGGGACGTGGCACTGAAGCTTTCTTT.

This clonotype was observed at least ten times. The chain employs TRBV7-2 and TRBJ2-5; 11 positions match TRBD1. The CDR3 contains 15 residues. Per the germline V gene, CDR1 is SGHTA and CDR2 is FQGNSA. V lost 3 bases to trimming and J lost 6 bases; unmatched junction nucleotides: 6. CDR3 coding DNA: TGTGCCAGCAGCTTTCGGGACAGGGGGGGAAAGACCCAGTACTTC. It yields the protein CASSFRDRGGKTQYF.

The chain couples TRBV27 to TRBJ1-2; D is ambiguous. Trimming took off 2 bases at V and 0 bases at J, with 10 bases between the two ends. CDR1 and CDR2 (germline): MNHEY, SMNVEV (reference sequence). The CDR3 runs to 15 residues. The CDR3 spells CASSLGSGSNYGYTF. The CDR3 region has the DNA TGTGCCAGCAGTTTAGGATCGGGGTCTAACTATGGCTACACCTTC.

V usage is TRBV11-2 and J usage is TRBJ2-4, with 8 bases matching TRBD2. This CDR3 comprises 15 residues. Germline trimming cut 4 bases from V and 7 bases from J; bases unmatched to any gene: 9. Looked up from germline, CDR1 is SGHAT and CDR2 is FQNNGV. As DNA, the CDR3 is TGTGCCAGCAGCTCACCGGGACTAGTGTCGAACATTCAGTACTTC. It yields the protein CASSSPGLVSNIQYF. Looking up the rest from reference TRBV11-2 and TRBJ2-4 gives the full variable domain: EAGVAQSPRYKIIEKRQSVAFWCNPISGHATLYWYQQILGQGPKLLIQFQNNGVVDDSQLPKDRFSAERLKGVDSTLKIQPAKLEDSAVYLCASSSPGLVSNIQYFGAGTRLSVL.

The V and J genes are TRBV27 and TRBJ2-5, with TRBD2 matching over 14 bases. This CDR3 has 15 amino acids. Germline V gene data show CDR1 as MNHEY and CDR2 as SMNVEV (reference sequence). Trimming at V came to 6 bases and at J to 3 bases, leaving 3 bases not matched to a gene. DNA for the CDR3: TGTGCCAGCAGCGAGGGACTAGCGGGGGAAGAGACCCAGTACTTC. Its translation: CASSEGLAGEETQYF.

The chain links TRBV20-1 to TRBJ2-3, with TRBD2 matching 12 bases. V lost 2 bases to trimming and J lost 2 bases; unmatched junction nucleotides: 5. The CDR3 runs 16 residues. Germline V gene data show CDR1 as DFQATT and CDR2 as SNEGSKA (reference sequence). The CDR3 loop is CSARNLAGGSTDTQYF. CDR3 nucleotides: TGCAGTGCTAGAAATCTAGCGGGGGGGTCCACAGATACGCAGTATTTT.